Sequencing of this T cell receptor (beta chain) was carried out in a study of control samples from healthy donors and cancer patients. Here immunoSEQ multiplex PCR was the method, and the copy in TCRdb shows in-frame clones only, minus some. The sample shows 90,000 or so clones, around 89% of them seen only once. The ends were cut back, 5 bases at V and 8 bases at J, with 12 bases in the middle. Germline CDR1 and CDR2: SGHTA and FQGNSA. CDR3 length equals 12 residues. The TCR comes from a woman in her 70s in good health. J is TRBJ1-1 and V is TRBV7-2; D is ambiguous. What was sequenced was blood. The CDR3 DNA reads TGTGCCAGCAGCCTGAGTATAGGAGAAGCTTTCTTT. It translates to CASSLSIGEAFF.